Below are 12 T cell receptor beta chains sequenced from a single sample in a study of blood T cells in healthy people across ages. Alongside a J-beta primer mix, a sample-barcoded 5' primer served in a second PCR lasting about 7 to 12 cycles. TCRdb re-called the 5' RACE reads through MiXCR, storing one row per CDR3 protein. The sample includes roughly 1.5 million distinct CDR3 sequences, 42% of them seen just once. Source material: blood. Every receptor here comes from a woman between 18 and 29 years old in good health.

This clonotype has more than one count but fewer than ten. The chain couples TRBV7-2 to TRBJ2-2; 7 nucleotides align to TRBD1. With 4 bases clipped from V and 3 bases from J, the junction kept 5 bases outside the gene matches. The CDR3 length is 15 residues. CDR1 is SGHTA, CDR2 FQGNSA, per germline. The CDR3, as DNA: TGTGCCAGCAGCTCAGGGACAGCATACACCGGGGAGCTGTTTTTT. This encodes CASSSGTAYTGELFF.

This chain joins TRBV27 and TRBJ2-7; 10 bases agree with TRBD1. This CDR3 is 15 amino acids long. Trimming took 3 bases from V and 3 from J; bases not matched to a gene: 5. Germline V CDR1 and CDR2: MNHEY, SMNVEV (reference sequence). DNA of the CDR3: TGTGCCAGCAGTTTCCCCGGACAGGGGGTCTACGAGCAGTACTTC. Amino acids: CASSFPGQGVYEQYF.

This clonotype has ten or more counts. The chain is built from TRBV4-1 and TRBJ2-3; 8 positions agree with TRBD2. V lost 4 bases and J lost 0; bases outside the gene matches: 9. The germline V gene encodes CDR1 MGHRA and CDR2 YSYEKL. The length of the CDR3 is 17 residues. CDR3 coding DNA: TGCGCCAGCAGCCCTAGGAGCGGGGGTACTAGCACAGATACGCAGTATTTT. Protein product: CASSPRSGGTSTDTQYF.

The chain links TRBV27 to TRBJ2-7; 12 bases map to TRBD2. Trimming at V came to 4 bases and at J to 3 bases, leaving 4 bases not matched to a gene. The CDR3 length is 15 residues. Germline-derived CDR1 and CDR2 are MNHEY and SMNVEV (reference sequence). The CDR3 region has the DNA TGTGCCAGCAGTTACAGACTAGCGGGAGTCTACGAGCAGTACTTC. This encodes CASSYRLAGVYEQYF.

The gene calls are TRBV6-2 or TRBV6-3 and TRBJ1-1; D uncertain. Germline V CDR1 and CDR2: MNHEY, SVGEGT. Between the trimmed V and J ends, which lost 0 bases and 0 bases, there was a span of 11 bases. The CDR3 is 16 residues long. The CDR3 sequence: CASSYSKQAMNTEAFF. The CDR3 DNA reads TGTGCCAGCAGTTACTCAAAGCAGGCTATGAACACTGAAGCTTTCTTT.

This clonotype has a count of ten or more. The chain combines TRBV7-9 with TRBJ2-1, with 13 bases fitting TRBD2. Germline V CDR1 and CDR2: SEHNR, FQNEAQ (reference sequence). The CDR3 totals 14 residues. The V segment lost 5 bases and the J segment 6 bases; nucleotides outside the gene matches: 1. CDR3 sequence: CASSRTSGSNEQFF. In DNA form, the CDR3 reads TGTGCCAGCAGCAGGACTAGCGGGAGCAATGAGCAGTTCTTC.

The V call is TRBV11-2, the J call TRBJ2-1, with 10 bases that match TRBD2. V shed 2 bases and J 6 bases; nucleotides not matched to a gene: 10. Germline V CDR1 and CDR2: SGHAT, FQNNGV. The CDR3 runs to 17 residues. The chain's CDR3 is CASSLTFSGRMFNEQFF. In DNA form, the CDR3 reads TGTGCCAGCAGCTTAACATTTAGCGGGAGGATGTTCAATGAGCAGTTCTTC.

This clonotype occurred many times. V is TRBV2 and J is TRBJ2-1, with 9 positions matching TRBD1. Germline lookup yields CDR1 SNHLY and CDR2 FYNNEI. V lost 6 bases, J lost 3 bases, and 0 bases stayed unmatched. The CDR3 length is 13 residues. In nucleotides, the CDR3 is TGTGCCAGCAGGGGACAGGGCTACAATGAGCAGTTCTTC. It is translated as CASRGQGYNEQFF.

The chain joins TRBV19 to TRBJ1-1, with TRBD1 as a possible D gene (6 bases). With 6 bases removed from V and 5 bases from J, the gap between germline ends came to 16 bases. This CDR3 comprises 14 residues. Germline loops: CDR1 LNHDA, CDR2 SQIVND (reference sequence). DNA of the CDR3: TGTGCCAGTAGGAAGGGGACAATGGGAACTGAAGCTTTCTTT. Translating gives CASRKGTMGTEAFF. Full variable domain (missing parts from reference TRBV19 and TRBJ1-1): DGGITQSPKYLFRKEGQNVTLSCEQNLNHDAMYWYRQDPGQGLRLIYYSQIVNDFQKGDIAEGYSVSREKKESFPLTVTSAQKNPTAFYLCASRKGTMGTEAFFGQGTRLTVV.

This chain joins TRBV29-1 and TRBJ2-1; perhaps TRBD2 as D (6 bases). The last part of the DNA fits TRBJ2-7 better; the J call may be wrong. Germline loops: CDR1 SQVTM, CDR2 ANQGSEA. The CDR3 covers 14 residues. The CDR3 reads CSVWAGRSYNEQYF. CDR3 bases: TGCAGCGTTTGGGCGGGGCGCTCCTACAATGAGCAGTACTTC.

This clonotype was detected many times. The V call is TRBV4-1, the J call TRBJ2-5; TRBD1 is a possible D gene (6 bases). The V gene lost 0 bases and the J gene lost 4 bases, with 12 bases spanning the gap. This CDR3 region has 15 residues. Per the germline V gene, CDR1 is MGHRA and CDR2 is YSYEKL. CDR3: CASSQDGQGRETQYF. CDR3 bases: TGCGCCAGCAGCCAAGATGGTCAGGGGCGAGAGACCCAGTACTTC.

This chain connects TRBV9 to TRBJ2-5, with D possibly matching TRBD2 (5 bases). Trimming shortened V by 0 bases and J by 8 bases, and 8 bases separated the two germline ends. CDR3 size: 12 residues. From germline, CDR1 is SGDLS and CDR2 YYNGEE. CDR3 sequence reads: CASSVGEGTQYF. The CDR3 region has the DNA TGTGCCAGCAGCGTAGGAGAGGGAACCCAGTACTTC.